Listed here are 29 T cell receptor beta chains from one sample, sequenced in a study of T cell repertoires in cytomegalovirus infection. MiXCR, run by TCRdb on the reads, gives a single entry per CDR3 protein. The profile covers roughly 500,000 distinct CDR3 sequences, with 15% to 20% appearing a single time and roughly 25% taken by the ten largest. The sequenced material came from CD8+ T cells from PBMCs. The receptors were sampled from a human donor in good health (CMV status not recorded). Some clones in this sample may be carry-over from other donors' samples.

This clonotype showed up many times. The chain recombines TRBV4-1 with TRBJ2-7; D unclear. V was trimmed by 0 bases and J by 0 bases, leaving 12 bases between them. Germline V gives CDR1 MGHRA, CDR2 YSYEKL. CDR3 length equals 16 residues. CDR3 DNA sequence: TGCGCCAGCAGCCAAGATCCTGGGAACCCCTCCTACGAGCAGTACTTC. It specifies CASSQDPGNPSYEQYF.

Remarks on this clonotype: Because it lacks the conserved phenylalanine or tryptophan at the end, this CDR3 is likely a read error. This chain connects TRBV6-4 to TRBJ1-2, with D possibly matching TRBD1 (6 bases). CDR3 length: 15 amino acids. Germline CDR1 reads MRHNA; CDR2 reads SNTAGT. V was trimmed by 2 bases and J by 2 bases, leaving 12 bases between them. The CDR3 coding sequence is TGTGCCAGCAGTGACACTCGAACAGGGAACTATGGCTACACCTTA. Translated: CASSDTRTGNYGYTL.

In this sample, this clonotype turned up many times. This chain links TRBV5-5 with TRBJ1-5; D is uncertain. The V end was cut by 4 bases, the J end by 3 bases, with 11 bases between. This CDR3 region has 14 residues. Germline assignment: CDR1 SGHKS and CDR2 YYEKEE (reference sequence). This chain's CDR3 is CASSADHPNQPQHF. Written as DNA, the CDR3 is TGTGCCAGCAGCGCGGACCATCCCAATCAGCCCCAGCATTTT. Together with reference TRBV5-5 and TRBJ1-5, the CDR3 gives the full variable domain: DAGVTQSPTHLIKTRGQQVTLRCSPISGHKSVSWYQQVLGQGPQFIFQYYEKEERGRGNFPDRFSARQFPNYSSELNVNALLLGDSALYLCASSADHPNQPQHFGDGTRLSIL.

This sequence joins TRBV11-2 and TRBJ2-3; TRBD2 matches 11 bases. V lost 1 base to trimming and J lost 6 bases; unmatched junction nucleotides: 3. This CDR3 is built from 15 residues. Germline V gene sequence: CDR1 SGHAT, CDR2 FQNNGV. The CDR3 protein is CASSLGLAGPDTQYF. As DNA, the CDR3 is TGTGCCAGCAGCTTAGGACTAGCGGGGCCCGATACGCAGTATTTT.

This clonotype was counted many times. DNA for the CDR3: TGTGCCAGCAGGGGACTAGCGGGAAAAGATACGCAGTATTTT. Amino acid sequence: CASRGLAGKDTQYF. The rearrangement joins TRBV6-1 to TRBJ2-3; 13 nucleotides line up with TRBD2. The CDR3 is made up of 14 amino acids. V lost 6 bases and J lost 5; bases outside the gene matches: 2. Germline CDR1 MNHNS, CDR2 SASEGT.

Turning to this clonotype: One junction end does not reproduce the germline sequence, and a read error may be involved. The V call is TRBV11-2, the J call TRBJ1-6; 7 positions match TRBD1. CDR3 size: 17 residues. Germline values: CDR1 SGHAT, CDR2 FQNNGV. CDR3 bases: TGTGCCAGCAGCTTAGGTTGGAAGGGACAGAACAATTCACTCCTCCAATTT. Translation gives CASSLGWKGQNNSLLQF.

This clonotype was counted a few times. V is TRBV6-5 and J is TRBJ2-7; TRBD1 agrees at 9 bases. The V segment lost 6 bases and the J segment 6 bases; nucleotides outside the gene matches: 9. Germline V CDR1 and CDR2: MNHEY, SVGAGI. The CDR3 spans 14 residues. The CDR3 coding sequence is TGTGCCAGCAGCCCCGGGACAGGGATCTTCGAGCAGTACTTC. This gives the protein CASSPGTGIFEQYF.

This clonotype was seen only a few times. The V call is TRBV10-3, the J call TRBJ1-3; 7 bases fit TRBD1. J lost 0 bases, V lost 9 bases, and 20 bases had no gene match. The germline gives CDR1 ENHRY, CDR2 SYGVKD. This CDR3 has 19 amino acids. The CDR3 sequence: CAIKSRDSEFGSSGNTIYF. CDR3 coding DNA: TGTGCCATAAAAAGCCGGGACAGCGAGTTTGGGAGCTCTGGAAACACCATATATTTT.

CDR3 bases: TGCAGTGCTGTGGGACTAGCGGGCTCCTACGAGCAGTACTTC. Protein sequence: CSAVGLAGSYEQYF. The rearrangement joins TRBV20-1 to TRBJ2-7; 12 bases agree with TRBD2. This CDR3 spans 14 amino acids. V was clipped by 5 bases and J by 0 bases; unmatched bases: 2. CDR1 and CDR2 from the germline V gene are DFQATT and SNEGSKA (reference sequence).

In its sample, this clonotype was seen a few times. This chain connects TRBV27 to TRBJ2-1; 9 nucleotides agree with TRBD2. After removal of 6 bases from V and 4 bases from J, the junction contained 7 bases not matched to a gene. Germline CDR1 MNHEY, CDR2 SMNVEV (reference sequence). The CDR3 length is 15 residues. The CDR3 region is CASSRGLAPYNEQFF. CDR3 DNA: TGTGCCAGCAGCCGCGGACTAGCGCCTTACAATGAGCAGTTCTTC.

This clonotype has at least ten counts. V is TRBV7-2 and J is TRBJ2-1; 10 bases fit TRBD2. The CDR3 length is 17 residues. V trimming: 2 bases; J trimming: 1 base; junction bases outside the gene matches: 5. CDR1 is SGHTA and CDR2 is FQGNSA in the germline V gene. CDR3 in amino acids: CASSLPSGGVSYNEQFF. The CDR3 DNA reads TGTGCCAGCAGCTTACCGAGCGGGGGGGTATCCTACAATGAGCAGTTCTTC.

This clonotype appeared many times. V and J are TRBV12-3 or TRBV12-4 and TRBJ2-1, with D unresolved. Trimming cost V 3 bases and J 0 bases, with 9 bases left between them. CDR3 length: 15 amino acids. CDR3 DNA: TGTGCCAGCAGTTTGGACGCGAGCTCCTACAATGAGCAGTTCTTC. It codes for CASSLDASSYNEQFF.

This clonotype was recorded only once. A much bigger clone sits one base away, suggesting this may be a read error. The CDR3 coding sequence is TGTGCCAGTCGGGTAGACACTGAAGCTTTCTTT. Its protein is CASRVDTEAFF. This sequence joins TRBV6-5 and TRBJ1-1; D call uncertain. The CDR3 is made up of 11 amino acids. Between the trimmed V and J ends, which lost 9 bases and 3 bases, there was a span of 8 bases. Germline CDR1 and CDR2: MNHEY and SVGAGI.

There are many counts of this clonotype. This chain links TRBV12-3 or TRBV12-4 with TRBJ2-1, with 11 bases lining up with TRBD2. CDR3 length: 18 residues. With 5 bases clipped from V and 7 bases from J, the junction kept 16 bases outside the gene matches. CDR3 amino acids: CASSLVRLGASGRNEQFF. The CDR3 DNA follows: TGTGCCAGCAGTCTCGTCCGTCTGGGGGCTAGCGGGAGGAATGAGCAGTTCTTC.

Notes on this clonotype: Since a much larger clone is just one base distant, this may be a read error. The chain is built from TRBV11-2 and TRBJ2-3, with D perhaps matching TRBD2 (6 bases). The CDR3 has 13 residues. Trimming cost V 7 bases and J 5 bases, with 13 bases left between them. Per germline, CDR1 SGHAT and CDR2 FQNNGV. The CDR3 DNA reads as TGTGCCAGCAACCAAGCGGGTATAGATACGCAGTATTTT. Its translation is CASNQAGIDTQYF.

This clonotype was seen repeatedly, ten times or more. This chain links TRBV6-5 with TRBJ2-1; 7 positions agree with TRBD1. From germline, CDR1 is MNHEY and CDR2 SVGAGI. With V trimmed by 5 bases and J by 10 bases, 8 bases remained unmatched. The CDR3 contains 13 residues. The CDR3 sequence is CASSRTGTNEQFF. The DNA of the CDR3 is TGTGCCAGCAGTCGGACAGGAACAAACGAGCAGTTCTTC.

The rearrangement links TRBV9 to TRBJ2-7; 7 bases map to TRBD1. With V trimmed by 2 bases and J by 1 base, 3 bases remained unmatched. Looked up from germline, CDR1 is SGDLS and CDR2 is YYNGEE. This CDR3 contains 14 residues. CDR3 DNA: TGTGCCAGCAGCGTGGGACAGAGATCCTACGAGCAGTACTTC. It encodes CASSVGQRSYEQYF. Filled out from reference TRBV9 and TRBJ2-7, the complete variable domain reads DSGVTQTPKHLITATGQRVTLRCSPRSGDLSVYWYQQSLDQGLQFLIQYYNGEERAKGNILERFSAQQFPDLHSELNLSSLELGDSALYFCASSVGQRSYEQYFGPGTRLTVT.

Only a few counts were recorded for this clonotype. V is TRBV20-1 and J is TRBJ1-4; TRBD1 aligns across 7 bases. This CDR3 contains 16 residues. V was clipped by 0 bases and J by 0 bases; unmatched bases: 4. Germline values: CDR1 DFQATT, CDR2 SNEGSKA (reference sequence). The CDR3 nucleotides read TGCAGTGCTAGAGATAGGGACAGTGCAACTAATGAAAAACTGTTTTTT. As protein: CSARDRDSATNEKLFF.

In its sample, this clonotype was seen many times. This rearrangement joins TRBV11-3 to TRBJ2-1; D perhaps matches TRBD1 (6 bases). Germline CDR1 and CDR2: SGHNT and YENEEA. V lost 5 bases and J 8 bases, leaving 16 bases between the germline ends. The CDR3 covers 14 residues. CDR3 amino acids: CASSPGHFGDEQFF. The CDR3 DNA reads TGTGCCAGCAGCCCGGGACACTTTGGGGATGAGCAGTTCTTC.

In this sample, this clonotype turned up many times. This rearrangement joins TRBV2 to TRBJ2-2; D possibly matches TRBD1 or TRBD2 (5 bases each). The CDR3 totals 13 residues. CDR1 and CDR2 from the germline V gene are SNHLY and FYNNEI. Trimming left V 8 bases short and J 3 bases short, with 10 bases between. The CDR3 here is CASVGGYTGELFF. CDR3 in DNA: TGTGCCAGCGTTGGGGGATACACCGGGGAGCTGTTTTTT.

This clonotype was counted only a few times. The genes are TRBV5-4 and TRBJ2-5; 12 nucleotides agree with TRBD2. The V gene end was trimmed by 4 bases and the J gene end by 3 bases; junction bases not matched to a gene: 4. The germline gives CDR1 SGHNT, CDR2 YYREEE (reference sequence). The CDR3 is 15 residues long. The CDR3 DNA is TGTGCCAGCAGCCCCCGGACTAGCGGGAAAGAGACCCAGTACTTC. As protein: CASSPRTSGKETQYF.

This clonotype has only a few counts. The rearrangement links TRBV4-1 to TRBJ1-1; D call uncertain. Trimming shortened V by 4 bases and J by 2 bases, and 14 bases separated the two germline ends. The CDR3 is 15 residues long. From germline, CDR1 is MGHRA and CDR2 YSYEKL. CDR3 residues: CASSPTAGVNTEAFF. CDR3 sequence (DNA): TGCGCCAGCAGCCCTACTGCCGGGGTTAACACTGAAGCTTTCTTT.

This chain uses TRBV28 with TRBJ2-3; the match to TRBD2 covers 9 bases. The length of the CDR3 is 16 residues. CDR1 and CDR2 (germline): MDHEN, SYDVKM. After removal of 1 base from V and 3 bases from J, the junction contained 5 bases not matched to a gene. Here the CDR3 reads CASSLLAGDRTDTQYF. CDR3 nucleotides: TGTGCCAGCAGTTTATTAGCGGGAGATAGAACAGATACGCAGTATTTT.

This clonotype has a count of ten or more. This chain joins TRBV11-2 and TRBJ2-5; 8 nucleotides line up with TRBD2. CDR1 is SGHAT and CDR2 is FQNNGV in the germline V gene. The length of the CDR3 is 17 residues. V trimming: 3 bases; J trimming: 1 base; junction bases outside the gene matches: 10. The CDR3 DNA follows: TGTGCCAGCAGCTTCCAGGTGGAGCGGGGGCCCCAAGAGACCCAGTACTTC. Its translation is CASSFQVERGPQETQYF.

This clonotype came up many times. This sequence joins TRBV7-3 and TRBJ2-2; D gene ambiguous. Deletions cut 3 bases from V and 3 bases from J, with 8 bases between. From germline, CDR1 is SGHTA and CDR2 FQGTGA. The CDR3 consists of 14 residues. The CDR3 sequence is CASSLYADTGELFF. Written as DNA, the CDR3 is TGTGCCAGCAGCTTGTATGCGGACACCGGGGAGCTGTTTTTT.

This clonotype has a count of ten or more. This sequence joins TRBV12-5 and TRBJ1-1; 7 bases agree with TRBD1. The germline V gene has CDR1 LGHNT and CDR2 FRNRAP. V shed 2 bases, J shed 4 bases, and the junction held 13 bases outside the gene matches. This CDR3 is built from 17 residues. DNA of the CDR3: TGTGCTAGTGGTTTGAAGGGGAAGGCAGGGGGTTTCACTGAAGCTTTCTTT. Encoded protein: CASGLKGKAGGFTEAFF.

This sequence joins TRBV7-4 and TRBJ2-4; D gene uncertain. This CDR3 has 11 amino acids. The ends were cut back, 4 bases at V and 10 bases at J, with 8 bases in the middle. CDR1 is SGHVT, CDR2 SQSDAQ, per germline. The CDR3 coding sequence is TGTGCCAGCAGCTCGACTTTAATTCAGTACTTC. Translated: CASSSTLIQYF.

This clonotype was detected ten times or more. V gene TRBV7-3 combines with J gene TRBJ2-1; 11 nucleotides align to TRBD2. The CDR3 contains 18 residues. V gave up 2 bases and J gave up 1 base; unmatched junction bases: 7. Germline-derived CDR1 and CDR2 are SGHTA and FQGTGA. In nucleotides, the CDR3 is TGTGCCAGCAGCTTAGAACTAGCGGGAGATTTGTCCTACAATGAGCAGTTCTTC. Protein product: CASSLELAGDLSYNEQFF.

This clonotype showed up just a few times. This chain connects TRBV4-1 to TRBJ2-1; 8 bases are a match to TRBD2. V shed 0 bases and J 15 bases; nucleotides not matched to a gene: 13. Germline V lookup: CDR1 MGHRA, CDR2 YSYEKL. The length of the CDR3 is 15 residues. CDR3 sequence reads: CASSQDQRGTFNRFF. The CDR3 DNA reads as TGCGCCAGCAGCCAAGATCAGCGGGGGACGTTTAATAGGTTCTTC.